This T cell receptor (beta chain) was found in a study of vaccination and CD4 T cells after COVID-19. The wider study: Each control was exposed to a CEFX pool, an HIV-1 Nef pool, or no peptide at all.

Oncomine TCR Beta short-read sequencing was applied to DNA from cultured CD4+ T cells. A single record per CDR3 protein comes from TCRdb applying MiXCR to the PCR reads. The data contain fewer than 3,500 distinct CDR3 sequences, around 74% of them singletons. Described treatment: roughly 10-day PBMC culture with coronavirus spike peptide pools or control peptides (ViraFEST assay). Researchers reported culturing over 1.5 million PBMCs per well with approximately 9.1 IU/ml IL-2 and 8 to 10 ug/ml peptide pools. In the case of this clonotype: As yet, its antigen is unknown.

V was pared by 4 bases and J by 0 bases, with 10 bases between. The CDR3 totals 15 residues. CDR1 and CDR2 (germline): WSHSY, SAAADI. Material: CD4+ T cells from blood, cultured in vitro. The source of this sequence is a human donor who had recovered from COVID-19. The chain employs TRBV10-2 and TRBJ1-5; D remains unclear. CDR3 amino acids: CASSGAGPSNQPQHF. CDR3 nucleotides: TGCGCCAGCAGTGGTGCTGGGCCTAGCAATCAGCCCCAGCATTTT.